The T cell receptor (beta chain) under discussion was sequenced for a study of T cell responses to AZD1222 COVID-19 vaccine. Study conclusions and caveats: Only 6 or 7 AZD1222 recipients tested seropositive at baseline. Nearly half of spike-specific TCRs reportedly target unmutated variant regions.

Regarding this clone: Its specificity is not known.

The germline gives CDR1 MDHEN, CDR2 SYDVKM. V was pared by 6 bases and J by 8 bases, with 10 bases between. The CDR3 is 12 residues long. Measured with immunoSEQ multiplex PCR; TCRdb has only the in-frame clones, and not every one. This sample has 95,000 to 130,000 clones, with approximately 85% found just once. This rearrangement joins TRBV28 to TRBJ1-4, with D uncertain. This material consisted of peripheral blood, taken on day 0 of MenACWY control vaccination. The sequence was collected from an adult in good health. This chain's CDR3 is CASRQIGEKLFF. In DNA, the CDR3 is TGTGCCAGCAGGCAGATAGGAGAAAAACTGTTTTTT.